Listed here is a single T cell receptor (beta chain). Its antigen is not identified. The entry originates in a study of cytomegalovirus exposure and HLA in healthy donors. Study-level points and caveats: Through in vitro validation, three CMV-associated chains were shown to be specific for CMV antigens. Presence/absence analyses assumed roughly uniform sequencing depth across donors, which may not hold.

The primer mix had 60 Vbeta and 13 Jbeta primers. Produced via immunoSEQ multiplex PCR; TCRdb's table is partial and in-frame only. The table lists fewer than 250,000 clones, roughly 90% of them singletons. The CDR3 runs to 15 residues. V lost 7 bases, J lost 0 bases, and 13 bases lay in between. Looked up from germline, CDR1 is MNHNS and CDR2 is SASEGT. The chain recombines TRBV6-1 with TRBJ2-1; D remains ambiguous. The sequence derives from a boy between 2 and 15 years old in good health and CMV-seronegative. Input material: PBMCs. The CDR3 sequence: CASTPTLSSYNEQFF. DNA for the CDR3: TGTGCCAGCACTCCGACACTGAGCTCCTACAATGAGCAGTTCTTC.